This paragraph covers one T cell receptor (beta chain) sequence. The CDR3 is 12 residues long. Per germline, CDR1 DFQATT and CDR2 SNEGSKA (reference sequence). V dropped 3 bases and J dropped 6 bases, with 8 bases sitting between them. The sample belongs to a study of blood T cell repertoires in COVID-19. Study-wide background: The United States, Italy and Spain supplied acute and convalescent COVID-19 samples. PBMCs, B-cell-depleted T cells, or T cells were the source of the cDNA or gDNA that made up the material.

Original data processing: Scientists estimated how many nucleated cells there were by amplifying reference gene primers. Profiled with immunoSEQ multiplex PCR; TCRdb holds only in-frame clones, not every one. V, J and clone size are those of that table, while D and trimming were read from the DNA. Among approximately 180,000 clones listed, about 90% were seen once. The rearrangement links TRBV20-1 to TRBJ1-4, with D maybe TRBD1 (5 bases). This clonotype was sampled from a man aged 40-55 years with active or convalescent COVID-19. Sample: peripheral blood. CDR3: CSASWGDEKLFF. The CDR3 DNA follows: TGCAGTGCTAGTTGGGGGGATGAAAAACTGTTTTTT.